The 31 T cell receptor beta chains below were found in one sample sequenced in a study of shared clonotypes between healthy human individuals. The data were produced by immunoSEQ multiplex PCR, yet TCRdb's version contains in-frame clones alone and is incomplete. The repertoire holds about 710,000 clones, with 60% to 75% as singletons. Sample: memory CD4+ T cells sorted from blood. Subset described: CD45RA-negative fraction. The receptors were gathered from a woman younger than 45 in good health.

The gene calls are TRBV5-4 and TRBJ2-1; 9 bases are shared with TRBD1. This CDR3 has 15 amino acids. V lost 3 bases and J lost 5; bases outside the gene matches: 6. The germline V gene has CDR1 SGHNT and CDR2 YYREEE (reference sequence). In DNA, the CDR3 is TGTGCCAGCAGCTCCCCCGGGACAGGGAACAATGAGCAGTTCTTC. This codes for CASSSPGTGNNEQFF.

The chain combines TRBV9 with TRBJ2-3; 8 bases align to TRBD2. CDR3 length: 16 amino acids. From germline, CDR1 is SGDLS and CDR2 YYNGEE. The V segment lost 0 bases and the J segment 0 bases; nucleotides outside the gene matches: 3. The CDR3: CASSVGGGRSTDTQYF. CDR3 nucleotide sequence: TGTGCCAGCAGCGTAGGAGGCGGGAGGAGCACAGATACGCAGTATTTT. Variable domain in full (rest from reference TRBV9 and TRBJ2-3): DSGVTQTPKHLITATGQRVTLRCSPRSGDLSVYWYQQSLDQGLQFLIQYYNGEERAKGNILERFSAQQFPDLHSELNLSSLELGDSALYFCASSVGGGRSTDTQYFGPGTRLTVL.

This clone has only a few counts. Other DNA variants within this sample encode the same CDR3. V and J are TRBV18 and TRBJ1-5; 9 nucleotides line up with TRBD1. Germline lookup yields CDR1 KGHSH and CDR2 LQKENI. Trimming cost V 6 bases and J 4 bases; bases outside gene matches: 4. This CDR3 has 14 amino acids. The CDR3 protein is CASSPTGGNQPQHF. In DNA, the CDR3 is TGTGCCAGCTCTCCGACAGGGGGGAATCAGCCCCAGCATTTT. Variable domain in full (rest from reference TRBV18 and TRBJ1-5): NAGVMQNPRHLVRRRGQEARLRCSPMKGHSHVYWYRQLPEEGLKFMVYLQKENIIDESGMPKERFSAEFPKEGPSILRIQQVVRGDSAAYFCASSPTGGNQPQHFGDGTRLSIL.

This sequence joins TRBV19 and TRBJ1-4, with D perhaps matching TRBD1 (5 bases). Trimming left V 5 bases short and J 5 bases short, with 12 bases between. CDR3 length: 14 amino acids. The germline V gene encodes CDR1 LNHDA and CDR2 SQIVND (reference sequence). The CDR3 protein is CASSPRGINEKLFF. CDR3 sequence (DNA): TGTGCCAGTAGTCCTCGGGGGATCAATGAAAAACTGTTTTTT.

This clone was counted at least ten times. The chain links TRBV19 to TRBJ1-2, with a possible D match to TRBD1 (5 bases). Per germline, CDR1 LNHDA and CDR2 SQIVND (reference sequence). The V end was cut by 1 base, the J end by 2 bases, with 14 bases between. This CDR3 comprises 16 residues. The CDR3 region is CASSIAYTGTNYGYTF. The CDR3 bases are TGTGCCAGTAGTATAGCCTACACCGGGACCAACTATGGCTACACCTTC.

A single count supports this clone. The V and J genes are TRBV6-6 and TRBJ2-5, with D tentatively TRBD1 or TRBD2 (7 bases each). This CDR3 comprises 15 residues. The V gene lost 7 bases and the J gene lost 5 bases, with 20 bases spanning the gap. The germline V gene has CDR1 MNHNY and CDR2 SVGAGI (reference sequence). The CDR3 DNA follows: TGTGCCAGCACCCCTGGGAGGGGGCTGGATGAGACCCAGTACTTC. Protein: CASTPGRGLDETQYF.

In DNA form, the CDR3 reads TGTGCCAGCAGCCTCGGGACAGCTAGCTATGGCTACACCTTC. Translating gives CASSLGTASYGYTF. The V and J genes are TRBV5-6 and TRBJ1-2; 7 nucleotides agree with TRBD1. Trimming at V came to 4 bases and at J to 4 bases, leaving 7 bases not matched to a gene. Looked up from germline, CDR1 is SGHDT and CDR2 is YYEEEE. The CDR3 is made up of 14 amino acids.

The chain joins TRBV13 to TRBJ2-7; TRBD2 is a possible D gene (6 bases). CDR3 length equals 15 residues. V lost 5 bases to trimming and J lost 7 bases, with 21 bases between them. Germline V CDR1 and CDR2: PRHDT, FYEKMQ (reference sequence). CDR3 sequence (DNA): TGTGCCAGCAGCCCTCCCTCGGGGGTGGTAATAGAGCAGTACTTC. Its protein product is CASSPPSGVVIEQYF.

A note on this clone: It may be a read error: a sequence one base away is much more abundant. This sequence joins TRBV6-1 and TRBJ1-5; 9 positions match TRBD1. Germline V CDR1 and CDR2: MNHNS, SASEGT. V gave up 3 bases and J gave up 6 bases; unmatched junction bases: 0. The CDR3 extends over 13 amino acids. The CDR3 DNA is TGTGCCAGCAGTGAGACAGGGGGTCAGCCCCAGCATTTT. Protein sequence: CASSETGGQPQHF.

V is TRBV4-1 and J is TRBJ2-3; 8 bases line up with TRBD2. Germline trimming cut 5 bases from V and 5 bases from J; bases unmatched to any gene: 12. The CDR3 consists of 16 residues. Germline values: CDR1 MGHRA, CDR2 YSYEKL. CDR3 bases: TGCGCCAGCAGCTCCAGACTAGCGATGGCGGGAGATACGCAGTATTTT. Its protein is CASSSRLAMAGDTQYF.

The chain combines TRBV14 with TRBJ1-1, with TRBD1 as a possible D gene (5 bases). Germline V gene sequence: CDR1 SGHDN, CDR2 FVKESK. The CDR3 has 17 amino acids. V was clipped by 1 base and J by 0 bases, with 15 bases between them. The CDR3 here is CASSQGFQGWMNTEAFF. The CDR3 DNA reads TGTGCCAGCAGCCAAGGGTTCCAGGGCTGGATGAACACTGAAGCTTTCTTT. Variable domain in full (rest from reference TRBV14 and TRBJ1-1): EAGVTQFPSHSVIEKGQTVTLRCDPISGHDNLYWYRRVMGKEIKFLLHFVKESKQDESGMPNNRFLAERTGGTYSTLKVQPAELEDSGVYFCASSQGFQGWMNTEAFFGQGTRLTVV.

The chain joins TRBV19 to TRBJ1-5; D is uncertain. V lost 3 bases, J lost 7 bases, and 10 bases lay in between. The CDR3 loop spans 13 amino acids. Looked up from germline, CDR1 is LNHDA and CDR2 is SQIVND (reference sequence). CDR3 coding DNA: TGTGCCAGTAGTATTTCTGGTGTACAGCCCCAGCATTTT. Translating gives CASSISGVQPQHF.

The gene calls are TRBV25-1 and TRBJ2-5, with a possible D match to TRBD2 (6 bases). The germline V gene has CDR1 MGHDK and CDR2 SYGVNS. The V end was cut by 4 bases, the J end by 1 base, with 10 bases between. This CDR3 region has 14 residues. For the CDR3, the DNA is TGTGCCAGCAGTGGGAGGGACTTCCAAGAGACCCAGTACTTC. Translation: CASSGRDFQETQYF.

This clone was found a few times. The chain carries TRBV19 and TRBJ1-5, with 8 bases that match TRBD1. The germline V gene encodes CDR1 LNHDA and CDR2 SQIVND (reference sequence). J gave up 5 bases and V 0 bases, and 9 bases lay outside the gene matches. This CDR3 comprises 17 residues. CDR3 in amino acids: CASSIDLGTGVHQPQHF. The CDR3 bases are TGTGCCAGTAGTATAGATTTGGGGACAGGAGTTCATCAGCCCCAGCATTTT.

This chain links TRBV29-1 with TRBJ2-5, with D unresolved. CDR3 length: 12 residues. Germline CDR1 is SQVTM and CDR2 is ANQGSEA. Trimming pared 5 bases from V and 3 bases from J, leaving 10 bases between. CDR3 protein: CSVLPPEETQYF. CDR3 DNA sequence: TGCAGCGTTCTACCGCCAGAAGAGACCCAGTACTTC.

Here the CDR3 reads CASSSLGRQEANYGYTF. The CDR3 DNA sequence: TGTGCCAGCAGTTCTCTCGGGAGGCAGGAAGCTAACTATGGCTACACCTTC. The J gene is TRBJ1-2, the V gene TRBV27; D call uncertain. Germline-derived CDR1 and CDR2 are MNHEY and SMNVEV (reference sequence). The V gene lost 4 bases and the J gene lost 0 bases, with 18 bases spanning the gap. This CDR3 has 17 residues.

The CDR3 nucleotides are TGTGCCAGCAGTTTTCGGTCTAGAGGAGGCAATCAGCCCCAGCATTTT. This encodes CASSFRSRGGNQPQHF. The rearrangement links TRBV28 to TRBJ1-5; D gene unclear. With 3 bases removed from V and 2 bases from J, the gap between germline ends came to 14 bases. The CDR3 is 16 amino acids. Per the germline V gene, CDR1 is MDHEN and CDR2 is SYDVKM.

This clone was seen repeatedly, ten times or more. The V call is TRBV14, the J call TRBJ2-3; D is unresolved. Trimming removed 6 bases at V and 1 base at J, with 8 bases between. This CDR3 spans 13 amino acids. Looked up from germline, CDR1 is SGHDN and CDR2 is FVKESK. CDR3 residues: CASRGGRTDTQYF. CDR3 nucleotide sequence: TGTGCCAGCAGAGGCGGCCGCACAGATACGCAGTATTTT. Full variable domain (remainder filled in from reference TRBV14 and TRBJ2-3): EAGVTQFPSHSVIEKGQTVTLRCDPISGHDNLYWYRRVMGKEIKFLLHFVKESKQDESGMPNNRFLAERTGGTYSTLKVQPAELEDSGVYFCASRGGRTDTQYFGPGTRLTVL.

In its sample, this clone was seen a few times. The gene calls are TRBV7-2 and TRBJ2-5; possible D gene TRBD2, 5 bases. In germline, CDR1 is SGHTA, CDR2 FQGNSA. The CDR3 runs 14 residues. V lost 4 bases to trimming and J lost 5 bases, with 14 bases between them. As DNA, the CDR3 is TGTGCCAGCAGCTCCAGAAGCGGCCTGGAGACCCAGTACTTC. Encoded protein: CASSSRSGLETQYF.

As to this clone: Different DNA sequences within this sample yield the same CDR3. The chain links TRBV6-5 to TRBJ2-1; 8 bases line up with TRBD1. The CDR3 runs to 14 residues. CDR1 is MNHEY and CDR2 is SVGAGI in the germline V gene. Unmatched junction bases numbered 5, after V lost 6 bases and J lost 4 bases. CDR3 sequence reads: CASSLRTGYNEQFF. The CDR3 DNA reads as TGTGCCAGCAGCCTCCGGACAGGGTACAATGAGCAGTTCTTC.

This clone has only a few counts. The V call is TRBV28, the J call TRBJ2-3; D possibly corresponds to TRBD2 (5 bases). Trimming removed 2 bases from V and 5 bases from J, with 11 bases in between. This CDR3 has 14 amino acids. Germline CDR1 is MDHEN and CDR2 is SYDVKM. CDR3 region: CASSLRTGVDTQYF. The CDR3, as DNA: TGTGCCAGCAGTTTACGGACCGGGGTAGATACGCAGTATTTT.

The chain couples TRBV28 to TRBJ1-5, with D hard to call. Trimming left V 7 bases short and J 4 bases short, with 14 bases between. Germline CDR1 reads MDHEN; CDR2 reads SYDVKM. The CDR3 has 14 residues. CDR3 nucleotides: TGTGCCAGCACTCTGATGGTGGAAAATCAGCCCCAGCATTTT. Translated: CASTLMVENQPQHF.

The chain combines TRBV5-3 with TRBJ2-1, with 10 positions matching TRBD2. Being an ORF, TRBV5-3 has a function that is uncertain. Losses at the gene ends were 4 bases for V and 0 bases for J; bases not matched to a gene: 10. This CDR3 is built from 18 residues. The CDR3 loop reads CARSQDTGTSASYNEQFF. The CDR3 bases are TGTGCCAGAAGCCAGGACACAGGGACTAGCGCCTCCTACAATGAGCAGTTCTTC.

The chain employs TRBV6-6 and TRBJ1-4; TRBD1 matches 7 bases. With V trimmed by 0 bases and J by 8 bases, 3 bases remained unmatched. This CDR3 is built from 14 residues. CDR1 and CDR2 (germline): MNHNY, SVGAGI (reference sequence). This chain's CDR3 is CASSYSGGAEKLFF. Written as DNA, the CDR3 is TGTGCCAGCAGTTACTCAGGGGGCGCGGAAAAACTGTTTTTT.

This rearrangement joins TRBV7-2 to TRBJ2-5; D is unclear. CDR1 is SGHTA and CDR2 is FQGNSA in the germline V gene. The CDR3 contains 15 residues. The V end lost 1 base, the J end lost 5 bases, and 14 bases lay between the germline ends. This chain's CDR3 is CASSLDRAPTETQYF. The CDR3 DNA is TGTGCCAGCAGCTTAGATAGGGCCCCCACGGAGACCCAGTACTTC.

The chain couples TRBV28 to TRBJ2-5; 10 nucleotides line up with TRBD1. V shed 5 bases and J 5 bases; nucleotides not matched to a gene: 8. The CDR3 has 15 amino acids. CDR1 MDHEN and CDR2 SYDVKM come from the germline V gene. The CDR3 DNA reads as TGTGCCAGCAGTCGACAGGGGGCAAGCTTGGAGACCCAGTACTTC. It codes for CASSRQGASLETQYF.

V usage is TRBV7-9 and J usage is TRBJ2-5, with a weak D call TRBD2 (5 bases). Germline V gene lookup returns CDR1 SEHNR and CDR2 FQNEAQ (reference sequence). V was shortened by 2 bases and J by 9 bases, with 10 bases between the two germline ends. This CDR3 comprises 12 residues. The CDR3 loop is CASSLLRGAQYF. CDR3 bases: TGTGCCAGCAGCTTACTTCGGGGAGCCCAGTACTTC.

The rearrangement joins TRBV6-5 to TRBJ2-3, with a weak D call TRBD2 (7 bases). The CDR3 loop spans 13 amino acids. The ends were cut back, 7 bases at V and 1 base at J, with 9 bases in the middle. The germline CDR1 and CDR2 sequences are MNHEY and SVGAGI. The CDR3 spells CASKGGGTDTQYF. Here the CDR3 DNA reads TGTGCCAGCAAGGGGGGGGGCACAGATACGCAGTATTTT.

The chain links TRBV6-1 to TRBJ2-1, with D tentatively TRBD2 (6 bases). CDR1 and CDR2 (germline): MNHNS, SASEGT. V was cut by 7 bases and J by 9 bases, with 10 bases left in between. The CDR3 consists of 11 residues. The CDR3 here is CASIYGGEQFF. The CDR3, as DNA: TGTGCCAGCATCTACGGGGGTGAGCAGTTCTTC.

This chain connects TRBV5-1 to TRBJ1-5; D possibly corresponds to TRBD1 (5 bases). The CDR3 length is 17 residues. Trimming took 4 bases from V and 0 from J, leaving 17 bases between them. Germline V lookup: CDR1 SGHRS, CDR2 YFSETQ. CDR3 amino acids: CASSPDAGHTSNQPQHF. CDR3 in DNA: TGCGCCAGCAGCCCGGACGCCGGACACACTAGCAATCAGCCCCAGCATTTT. Looking up the rest from reference TRBV5-1 and TRBJ1-5 gives the full variable domain: KAGVTQTPRYLIKTRGQQVTLSCSPISGHRSVSWYQQTPGQGLQFLFEYFSETQRNKGNFPGRFSGRQFSNSRSEMNVSTLELGDSALYLCASSPDAGHTSNQPQHFGDGTRLSIL.

The J gene is TRBJ2-6, the V gene TRBV10-3; D uncertain. V gave up 0 bases and J gave up 1 base, with 7 bases separating them. The CDR3 sequence is 16 residues long. CDR1 is ENHRY, CDR2 SYGVKD, per germline. The DNA of the CDR3 is TGTGCCATCAGTGAGTCGAATCCTTCTGGGGCCAACGTCCTGACTTTC. This sequence encodes CAISESNPSGANVLTF.